This T cell receptor beta chain was captured in a study of blood T cell repertoires in COVID-19. Germline CDR1 SGHNT, CDR2 YYREEE (reference sequence). The V end lost 3 bases, the J end lost 5 bases, and 14 bases lay between the germline ends. This CDR3 spans 14 amino acids. Authors' analysis steps: It was from reference gene primer amplification that nucleated cell counts were estimated. Repertoires were generated with immunoSEQ multiplex PCR, while TCRdb's copy carries only in-frame clones and drops some. V, J and clone size reflect that table, while D and trimming were determined from the DNA. The repertoire holds hundreds of thousands of clones, roughly 80% seen once, with approximately 10% in the top ten.

This receptor was taken from a woman aged 80 or over with acute or convalescent COVID-19. V and J are TRBV5-4 and TRBJ1-2; D is unclear. The sequencing sample was made of peripheral blood. Here the CDR3 reads CASSSGVIKYGYTF. The CDR3 nucleotides are TGTGCCAGCAGCTCCGGGGTAATTAAGTATGGCTACACCTTC.